The 27 T cell receptor beta chains below were found in one sample sequenced in a study of blood T cells in healthy people across ages. Then a second PCR, running about 7 to 11 cycles, was carried out with a sample-barcoded 5' primer and a J-beta primer mix. In TCRdb, the 5' RACE reads were re-called with MiXCR into one record per CDR3 protein. The data show more than 650,000 distinct CDR3 sequences, about 20% seen once. The sequencing input was blood. The origin of the receptors is a man in his sixties or seventies in good health.

This clonotype was recorded a few times. V usage is TRBV18 and J usage is TRBJ2-3, with D maybe TRBD2 (5 bases). Germline CDR1 KGHSH, CDR2 LQKENI. V gave up 3 bases and J gave up 6 bases, with 16 bases separating them. The CDR3 spans 15 residues. The CDR3 nucleotides read TGTGCCAGCTCACCCCGAGGAGGTGAGCGCGATACGCAGTATTTT. This translates into CASSPRGGERDTQYF.

This clonotype has just a few counts. The chain employs TRBV21-1 and TRBJ2-3; TRBD1 is taken as the D call from the table, unchecked against the DNA. TRBV21-1 is designated a pseudogene. The CDR3 totals 21 residues. The DNA of the CDR3 is TGTGCCAGCAGGGGGCGCGGGGGGCGCATTCGGGGTCAAATTATCACAGATACGCAGTATTTT. Amino acids: CASRGRGGRIRGQIITDTQYF.

This chain connects TRBV12-5 to TRBJ2-7; no definite D call. The CDR3 totals 15 residues. V was clipped by 0 bases and J by 1 base, with 10 bases between them. Germline assignment: CDR1 LGHNT and CDR2 FRNRAP. This CDR3 reads CASGLVRVFSYEQYF. The CDR3 DNA reads as TGTGCTAGTGGTTTGGTACGAGTGTTTTCCTACGAGCAGTACTTC. The full variable domain, its missing parts supplied by reference TRBV12-5 and TRBJ2-7, is DARVTQTPRHKVTEMGQEVTMRCQPILGHNTVFWYRQTMMQGLELLAYFRNRAPLDDSGMPKDRFSAEMPDATLATLKIQPSEPRDSAVYFCASGLVRVFSYEQYFGPGTRLTVT.

This clonotype was detected many times. The chain links TRBV6-5 to TRBJ1-4; the D gene is possibly TRBD1 (5 bases). Germline CDR1 MNHEY, CDR2 SVGAGI. This CDR3 has 15 residues. With 6 bases removed from V and 0 bases from J, the gap between germline ends came to 11 bases. CDR3 protein: CASRRDRATNEKLFF. The DNA for the CDR3 is TGTGCCAGCAGACGGGACCGTGCAACTAATGAAAAACTGTTTTTT.

V is TRBV15 and J is TRBJ2-1; 9 bases agree with TRBD2. Germline V gene data show CDR1 as LNHNV and CDR2 as YYDKDF (reference sequence). V was pared by 8 bases and J by 1 base, with 6 bases of the junction left unmatched. The CDR3 loop spans 15 amino acids. The CDR3 spells CATGISGSSYNEQFF. The CDR3 coding sequence is TGTGCCACCGGCATTAGCGGGAGTTCCTACAATGAGCAGTTCTTC.

This clonotype was detected only a few times. The chain carries TRBV10-3 and TRBJ1-4, with 10 nucleotides matching TRBD1. Germline CDR1 ENHRY, CDR2 SYGVKD. V shed 3 bases and J 7 bases; nucleotides not matched to a gene: 2. This CDR3 has 14 residues. CDR3 region: CAISEDRGREKLFF. CDR3 bases: TGTGCCATCAGTGAAGACAGGGGGCGTGAAAAACTGTTTTTT.

The chain employs TRBV6-5 and TRBJ2-5, with D possibly being TRBD2 (6 bases). CDR1 and CDR2 (germline): MNHEY, SVGAGI. The CDR3 is 15 residues long. Trimming removed 2 bases from V and 5 bases from J, with 15 bases in between. Here the CDR3 reads CASSYDRRAGETQYF. CDR3 sequence (DNA): TGTGCCAGCAGTTACGATCGGAGGGCAGGGGAGACCCAGTACTTC.

A note on this clonotype: At one boundary the junction diverges from the germline segment, which might be a read error. V gene TRBV7-2 combines with J gene TRBJ2-3, with D possibly called TRBD1 or TRBD2 (5 bases each). The CDR3 is made up of 16 amino acids. Germline lookup yields CDR1 SGHTA and CDR2 FQGNSA. CDR3 coding DNA: TGTGCCAGCAGCTTAGCCTTTAGTAAGGGGTGGGAGACCCAGTACTTT. The encoded protein is CASSLAFSKGWETQYF.

This chain uses TRBV30 with TRBJ2-5; 10 nucleotides align to TRBD2. The end of the DNA aligns better with TRBJ2-7, so the J call may be wrong. This CDR3 region has 16 residues. Germline V gene lookup returns CDR1 GTSNPN and CDR2 SVGIG (reference sequence). The CDR3 reads CAWSPTAGGPIYEQYV. CDR3 sequence (DNA): TGTGCCTGGAGTCCTACAGCGGGAGGGCCTATCTACGAGCAGTACGTC.

A remark on this clonotype: The junction departs from the called germline gene at one end, perhaps through a read error. The rearrangement links TRBV18 to TRBJ2-5; possibly TRBD1 for D (6 bases). The end of the DNA is better explained by TRBJ2-1, so the J call may be wrong. Looked up from germline, CDR1 is KGHSH and CDR2 is LQKENI. CDR3 size: 12 residues. The CDR3: CAGSPGVSEQFF. DNA for the CDR3: TGTGCCGGCTCACCAGGGGTGAGTGAGCAGTTCTTC.

This clonotype appeared many times. The rearrangement uses TRBV7-8 and TRBJ1-1; D not certain. Germline V lookup: CDR1 SGHVS, CDR2 FQNEAQ. The CDR3 length is 13 residues. Trimming took 7 bases from V and 0 from J, leaving 9 bases between them. CDR3 DNA: TGTGCCAGCACCGATAGGCTGAACACTGAAGCTTTCTTT. It translates to CASTDRLNTEAFF.

This clonotype appeared many times. The rearrangement uses TRBV28 and TRBJ1-5, with D maybe TRBD1 (6 bases). The ends were cut back, 4 bases at V and 7 bases at J, with 14 bases in the middle. CDR1 and CDR2 (germline): MDHEN, SYDVKM. The CDR3 has 14 amino acids. The CDR3 coding sequence is TGTGCCAGCAGTTATGGGGGGGGCGGCCAGCCCCAGCATTTT. Amino acid sequence: CASSYGGGGQPQHF.

This clonotype was seen more than once but under ten times. The chain has TRBV5-1 and TRBJ2-2, with D hard to call. V lost 1 base to trimming and J lost 3 bases, with 13 bases between them. Germline V lookup: CDR1 SGHRS, CDR2 YFSETQ. CDR3 length: 16 amino acids. CDR3: CASSLSMTGYTGELFF. The CDR3 nucleotides are TGCGCCAGCAGCTTGAGTATGACGGGTTACACCGGGGAGCTGTTTTTT.

V and J are TRBV7-9 and TRBJ2-1; 7 positions match TRBD2. J gave up 6 bases and V 1 base, and 6 bases lay outside the gene matches. Germline CDR1 reads SEHNR; CDR2 reads FQNEAQ (reference sequence). The CDR3 has 15 amino acids. DNA of the CDR3: TGTGCCAGCAGCTTAGGTGCGGGAGCTTCCAATGAGCAGTTCTTC. Its protein product is CASSLGAGASNEQFF.

This clonotype occurred many times. V usage is TRBV20-1 and J usage is TRBJ2-3; maybe TRBD2 (6 bases). The V and J ends lost 3 bases and 0 bases respectively, with 16 bases between them. This CDR3 contains 16 residues. Per the germline V gene, CDR1 is DFQATT and CDR2 is SNEGSKA (reference sequence). The CDR3 coding sequence is TGCAGTGCTAGGAGAGGTAGCGGCCTTAGCACAGATACGCAGTATTTT. Translating gives CSARRGSGLSTDTQYF.

This clonotype was recorded at least ten times. The V call is TRBV29-1, the J call TRBJ2-1, with D possibly matching TRBD2 (6 bases). Per the germline V gene, CDR1 is SQVTM and CDR2 is ANQGSEA. The V end was cut by 7 bases, the J end by 7 bases, with 17 bases between. The CDR3 runs to 13 residues. CDR3 loop: CSASTGTSNEQFF. The CDR3 DNA reads as TGCAGCGCATCGACCGGGACTTCAAATGAGCAGTTCTTC.

V usage is TRBV5-1 and J usage is TRBJ2-7, with TRBD2 matching over 8 bases. The DNA end favors TRBJ2-1, so the J call may be wrong. From germline, CDR1 is SGHRS and CDR2 YFSETQ. This CDR3 region has 14 residues. For the CDR3, the DNA is TGCGCCAGCAGCTGGGGACTAGGAGTCAATGAGCAGTTCTTC. This codes for CASSWGLGVNEQFF.

V and J are TRBV6-6 and TRBJ2-7; TRBD2 matches 7 bases. The junction had 10 bases not matched to a gene; V was cut back by 5 bases and J by 0 bases. CDR1 is MNHNY and CDR2 is SVGAGI in the germline V gene (reference sequence). CDR3 length: 16 amino acids. CDR3 protein: CASSLSSGALSYEQYF. CDR3 nucleotides: TGTGCCAGCAGTCTATCAAGCGGGGCACTCTCCTACGAGCAGTACTTC.

This clonotype was seen a handful of times. The chain carries TRBV10-3 and TRBJ2-3; the D is unclear. The CDR3 consists of 11 residues. Germline CDR1 is ENHRY and CDR2 is SYGVKD. The V end was cut by 6 bases, the J end by 6 bases, with 7 bases between. This CDR3 reads CAIRSLDTQYF. In DNA, the CDR3 is TGTGCCATCAGATCCTTGGATACGCAGTATTTT.

This clonotype came up a few times. The chain is built from TRBV5-1 and TRBJ2-3, with D possibly being TRBD2 (6 bases). Per the germline V gene, CDR1 is SGHRS and CDR2 is YFSETQ. V lost 0 bases and J lost 1, with 18 bases in between. This CDR3 spans 18 amino acids. The CDR3 coding sequence is TGCGCCAGCAGCTTGGCCAGGTCTACTAGCACAGGCACAGATACGCAGTATTTT. This sequence encodes CASSLARSTSTGTDTQYF.

There are a few counts of this clonotype. The V and J genes are TRBV2 and TRBJ2-2; 9 nucleotides match TRBD2. V lost 6 bases to trimming and J lost 6 bases; unmatched junction nucleotides: 5. Germline V gives CDR1 SNHLY, CDR2 FYNNEI. The CDR3 is made up of 14 amino acids. DNA of the CDR3: TGTGCCAGCAGCTGGGAGCGGGGGGCCGGGGAGCTGTTTTTT. As protein: CASSWERGAGELFF.

This clonotype was detected only a few times. The rearrangement links TRBV20-1 to TRBJ2-1; TRBD2 matches 14 bases. The CDR3 consists of 15 residues. Germline trimming cut 5 bases from V and 4 bases from J; bases unmatched to any gene: 4. CDR1 is DFQATT, CDR2 SNEGSKA, per germline (reference sequence). CDR3 protein: CSADGLAGGYNEQFF. In nucleotides, the CDR3 is TGCAGTGCTGATGGACTAGCGGGAGGTTACAATGAGCAGTTCTTC.

There are many counts of this clonotype. The CDR3, as DNA: TGCAGCGTTGAAAATCCATCAGCAGATACGCAGTATTTT. It is translated as CSVENPSADTQYF. This chain links TRBV29-1 with TRBJ2-3, with no clear D. V was shortened by 2 bases and J by 4 bases, with 10 bases between the two germline ends. This CDR3 is built from 13 residues. Germline values: CDR1 SQVTM, CDR2 ANQGSEA.

The rearrangement links TRBV5-1 to TRBJ1-2; 11 nucleotides line up with TRBD1. In germline, CDR1 is SGHRS, CDR2 YFSETQ. The CDR3 length is 12 residues. J was trimmed by 11 bases and V by 0 bases; bases with no gene match: 0. The CDR3 region has the DNA TGCGCCAGCAGCTTGGGGGACAGGGGGTACACCTTC. As protein: CASSLGDRGYTF.

This clonotype occurred a few times. The V gene is TRBV6-6, the J gene TRBJ1-4; perhaps TRBD1 as D (5 bases). This CDR3 has 13 residues. V dropped 6 bases and J dropped 8 bases, with 13 bases sitting between them. Germline lookup yields CDR1 MNHNY and CDR2 SVGAGI (reference sequence). CDR3 protein: CASSPLWGEKLFF. The DNA for the CDR3 is TGTGCCAGCAGCCCGCTGTGGGGCGAAAAACTGTTTTTT.

Of note for this clonotype: Germline is not matched at one junction end, which may reflect a read error. The rearrangement links TRBV3-1 to TRBJ1-1; D gene ambiguous. Germline lookup yields CDR1 LGHDT and CDR2 YNNKEL (reference sequence). The CDR3 sequence is 13 residues long. The CDR3 is CVHSPPGYTEAFF. The CDR3 DNA reads as TGCGTCCATTCGCCTCCGGGGTACACTGAAGCTTTCTTT.

This clonotype was recorded a few times. The J gene is TRBJ1-4, the V gene TRBV5-6; D is possibly TRBD1 (5 bases). The CDR3 totals 14 residues. Trimming pared 6 bases from V and 3 bases from J, leaving 12 bases between. CDR1 and CDR2 (germline): SGHDT, YYEEEE. CDR3 DNA: TGTGCCAGCAAAGGCGGGGGTTCTAATGAAAAACTGTTTTTT. It encodes CASKGGGSNEKLFF.